This TCR beta chain was documented in a study of CD8+CD57+ T cells in acquired aplastic anemia. On the study more broadly: Roughly 3 ug was the average amount of DNA from sorted CD4+ and CD8+ cells.

In regard to this clonotype: Antigen: not known.

Study conclusions and caveats: Researchers reported that CD8+ Simpson's diversity was not significantly different in patients versus controls.

TCR beta VDJ combinations and CDR3 sequences were profiled from genomic DNA. TCRdb processed the reads anew with MiXCR; each CDR3 protein has one entry. The profile shows approximately 300,000 distinct CDR3 sequences, approximately 60% of them singletons. Trimming left V 4 bases short and J 7 bases short, with 4 bases between. The CDR3 covers 11 residues. Germline CDR1 SNHLY, CDR2 FYNNEI. Those patients picked for sequencing had displayed CD8+CD57+ cell expansion on flow cytometry. The source material was sorted CD4+, CD8+, or CD8+CD57+ T cells (not recorded which) from PBMCs. The chain links TRBV2 to TRBJ1-4; D not certain. The receptor was isolated from a human donor with aplastic anemia. The CDR3 protein is CASSAGEKLFF. CDR3 in DNA: TGTGCCAGCAGTGCGGGTGAAAAACTGTTTTTT.